These T cell receptor beta chains were read from a single sample in a study of CD8+CD57+ T cells in acquired aplastic anemia. TCRdb re-analysed the reads in MiXCR, keeping a single row per CDR3 protein. The sample has 130,000 or so distinct CDR3 sequences, 41% seen once. Sequenced sample: sorted CD4+, CD8+, or CD8+CD57+ T cells (not recorded which) from PBMCs. The receptor source for this set is a human donor in good health, serving as a control. Each CDR3 is given with its conserved first and last residue. D genes are given only for firm matches. Size values are once, few and many counts, or a class for expanded clones, and some rows have none.

>TRBJ1-1|14|TRBV5-1|many|-
TGCGCCAGCAGCTTGGACGGGGGGAGGACTGAAGCTTTCTTT
CASSLDGGRTEAFF
>TRBJ1-2|14|TRBV11-2|few|-
TGTGCCAGCAGCCCCTTTGCAGGGGACTATGGCTACACCTTC
CASSPFAGDYGYTF
>TRBJ1-5|14|TRBV6-1|few|TRBD1
TGTGCCAGCGAATCGGCAGGGGGCTATCAGCCCCAGCATTTT
CASESAGGYQPQHF
>TRBJ2-5|13|TRBV20-1|-|-
TGCAGTGCTAGAACCCAACCAGGGGAGACCCAGTACTTC
CSARTQPGETQYF
>TRBJ2-2|15|TRBV5-4|few|TRBD1
TGTGCCCGCAGACCGGGGACAGGAAGTAGCGGGGAGCTGTTTTTT
CARRPGTGSSGELFF
>TRBJ2-2|16|TRBV5-1|-|-
TGCGCCAGCAGCTTGGATCTATTCGGGGAAGCCGGGGAGCTGTTTTTT
CASSLDLFGEAGELFF
>TRBJ2-5|15|TRBV15|-|-
TGTGCCACCAGCAGTGGGGTCCTGGCACTGGGGACCCAGTACTTC
CATSSGVLALGTQYF
>TRBJ1-4|15|TRBV7-2|many|TRBD1
TGTGCCAGCAGCTCCTCAGGGGGCCTCAATGAAAAACTGTTTTTT
CASSSSGGLNEKLFF
>TRBJ1-4|13|TRBV6-1|-|TRBD1
TGTGCCAGCAGTCGACAGGGTGCCGAAAAACTGTTTTTT
CASSRQGAEKLFF
>TRBJ2-1|12|TRBV12-3/TRBV12-4|many|-
TGTGCCAGCAGCCAGTACTCCAATGAGCAGTTCTTC
CASSQYSNEQFF
>TRBJ1-1|17|TRBV4-2|few|-
TGTGCCAGCAGCCAAGATTTCTGGGGGCGGGGGAACACTGAAGCTTTCTTT
CASSQDFWGRGNTEAFF
>TRBJ1-5|14|TRBV2|-|-
TGTGCCAGCAGATCGGCAGGGTGGCCTCAGCCCCAGCATTTT
CASRSAGWPQPQHF
>TRBJ2-7|15|TRBV20-1|-|-
TGCAGTGCTAGGGGTGCACCTCCGTGCTCCTACGAGCAGTACTTC
CSARGAPPCSYEQYF
>TRBJ1-6|18|TRBV10-3|-|-
TGTGCCATCAGTGAGTCTGGTGCGACCAGCTCGGGTAATTCACCCCTCCACTTT
CAISESGATSSGNSPLHF
>TRBJ2-3|16|TRBV29-1|many|-
TGCAGCGTTGTTATGTATCTCAGGGAAAACACAGATACGCAGTATTTT
CSVVMYLRENTDTQYF
>TRBJ2-7|14|TRBV6-1|-|TRBD1
TGTGCCAGCAGGAGCCCCGGGACAGTCGGCGAGCAGTACTTC
CASRSPGTVGEQYF
>TRBJ1-1|14|TRBV12-3/TRBV12-4|many|-
TGTGCCAGCAGTTTAGTAAGGGATGTAACTGAAGCTTTCTTT
CASSLVRDVTEAFF
>TRBJ1-3|14|TRBV19|-|-
TGTGCCAGTAGTATTGGGGCAGGGAGAAACACCATATATTTT
CASSIGAGRNTIYF
>TRBJ2-1|14|TRBV3-1|few|TRBD1
TGTGCCAGCAGCCTACGACAGGGGGCAAATGAGCAGTTCTTC
CASSLRQGANEQFF
>TRBJ2-7|14|TRBV10-3|-|-
TGTGCCTCCTCCGACTCAACGCTCTCCTACGAGCAGTACTTC
CASSDSTLSYEQYF
>TRBJ2-5|13|TRBV10-3|-|TRBD1
TGTGCCATCAGACAGGGGGGAGGAGAGACCCAGTACTTC
CAIRQGGGETQYF
>TRBJ2-5|13|TRBV24-1|-|-
TGTGCCACCAGTGACTGGGACGGGCAGGCCCAGTACTTC
CATSDWDGQAQYF
>TRBJ2-5|14|TRBV24-1|-|TRBD1
TGTGCCACCAGTGACCCGACAGGGATCGAGACCCAGTACTTC
CATSDPTGIETQYF
>TRBJ2-1|15|TRBV5-6|-|TRBD1
TGTGCCAGCAGACTCAGGGGACAGGGGACAAATGAGCAGTTCTTC
CASRLRGQGTNEQFF
>TRBJ2-1|18|TRBV10-3|-|TRBD2
TGTGCCATCAGTGAATGGACTAGCGGGAGTAGCTCCTACAATGAGCAGTTCTTC
CAISEWTSGSSSYNEQFF
>TRBJ1-5|14|TRBV19|-|TRBD1
TGTGCCAGTATCGGCCGAGGACAGGGTACGGCGCAGCATTTT
CASIGRGQGTAQHF
>TRBJ1-1|14|TRBV15|many|-
TGTGCCACCAGCAGAAATTATGGGGTAACTGAAGCTTTCTTT
CATSRNYGVTEAFF
>TRBJ1-1|11|TRBV19|-|-
TGTGCCAGTCACAAGTGGGATGAAGCTTTCTTT
CASHKWDEAFF
>TRBJ1-1|13|TRBV29-1|many|-
TGCAGCGTCTCGGGTCGTGAGGGCACTGAAGCTTTCTTT
CSVSGREGTEAFF
>TRBJ2-7|13|TRBV30|-|-
TGTGCCTGGAGTGTACTCGACCCCTACGAGCAGTACTTC
CAWSVLDPYEQYF
>TRBJ2-7|15|TRBV25-1|-|TRBD1
TGTGCCAGCACAAAGTCCGGGACAGTTATCAACGAGCAGTACTTC
CASTKSGTVINEQYF
>TRBJ2-7|13|TRBV12-3/TRBV12-4|many|TRBD1
TGTGCCAGCAGTTTTAGGGGGCTATACGAGCAGTACTTC
CASSFRGLYEQYF
>TRBJ2-2|15|TRBV4-2|many|-
TGTGCCAGCGGCACCACGGCCTCGAACACCGGGGAGCTGTTTTTT
CASGTTASNTGELFF
>TRBJ2-7|14|TRBV10-3|-|TRBD1
TGTGCCATCAGTGAGCCGACAGGGCCCTACGAGCAGTACTTC
CAISEPTGPYEQYF
>TRBJ2-7|13|TRBV20-1|many|-
TGCAGTGCTAGAGATATTAGCGGCATAGAGCAGTACTTC
CSARDISGIEQYF
>TRBJ2-7|15|TRBV20-1|-|-
TGCAGTGCTAGTCAATTACAGAGACTATCCTACGAGCAGTACTTC
CSASQLQRLSYEQYF
>TRBJ1-1|10|TRBV19|-|-
TGTGCCAGTAGCGCTAATGAAGCTTTCTTT
CASSANEAFF
>TRBJ1-6|13|TRBV15|medium-sized|-
TGTGCCACCAGCAGAGGGGCTAACTCACCCCTCCACTTT
CATSRGANSPLHF
>TRBJ2-1|15|TRBV6-5|many|-
TGTGCCAGCAGTTCCGAGGGGGGCGTGAACAATGAGCAGTTCTTC
CASSSEGGVNNEQFF
>TRBJ1-5|13|TRBV2|-|-
TGTGCCAGCAGCTCCTCGGATTTGCAGCCCCAGCATTTT
CASSSSDLQPQHF
>TRBJ2-5|15|TRBV19|many|-
TGTGCCAGTAGTATGGCTAGCACCTCTGGAGAGACCCAGTACTTC
CASSMASTSGETQYF
>TRBJ1-6|15|TRBV20-1|-|-
TGCAGTGCGAGGACCGGGACGGAATATAATTCACCCCTCCACTTT
CSARTGTEYNSPLHF
>TRBJ2-1|14|TRBV6-5|many|-
TGTGCCAGCAGTTACTCGAGGCTCTACAATGAGCAGTTCTTC
CASSYSRLYNEQFF
>TRBJ1-1|13|TRBV29-1|-|TRBD1
TGCAGCGTTCCCGGGGCAGGGGGCACTGAAGCTTTCTTT
CSVPGAGGTEAFF
>TRBJ2-5|14|TRBV11-2|many|-
TGTGCCAGCAGCTTAGGGGCCGGCCAAGAGACCCAGTACTTC
CASSLGAGQETQYF
>TRBJ2-1|16|TRBV28|-|TRBD1
TGTGCCAGCAGTCCATCACCCGGGACAGGGCCCGATGAGCAGTTCTTC
CASSPSPGTGPDEQFF
>TRBJ2-5|10|TRBV20-1|-|-
TGCAGTGCCCCGCGGGAGACCCAGTACTTC
CSAPRETQYF
>TRBJ2-2|15|TRBV2|-|-
TGTGCCAGCAGTGAGCGCGCAGCGGGCACCGGGGAGCTGTTTTTT
CASSERAAGTGELFF
>TRBJ2-6|18|TRBV3-1|few|-
TGTGCCAGCAGCCAAGAAGGGGTGTGGGGCTCTGGGGCCAACGTCCTGACTTTC
CASSQEGVWGSGANVLTF
>TRBJ1-1|13|TRBV3-1|many|-
TGTGCCAGCAGCTCTAGGCCGAACACTGAAGCTTTCTTT
CASSSRPNTEAFF
>TRBJ2-1|12|TRBV2|once|-
TGTGCCAGCAGTACAGGCTACAATGAGCAGTTCTTC
CASSTGYNEQFF
>TRBJ2-7|15|TRBV6-1|-|TRBD2
TGCGCCAGCTTGTGGGCTAGCGGCCTCTCCTACGAGCAGTACTTC
CASLWASGLSYEQYF
>TRBJ2-7|14|TRBV29-1|-|-
TGCAGCGTTGGAAGGAGCGTCTACTCCTACGAGCAGTACTTC
CSVGRSVYSYEQYF
>TRBJ1-5|14|TRBV2|-|TRBD1
TGTGCCAGCAGGGGACAGATACCCACAGATACGCAGCATTTT
CASRGQIPTDTQHF
>TRBJ1-6|14|TRBV5-1|-|-
TGCGCCAGCAGCTTGGGACTGGGAGATTCACCCCTCCACTTT
CASSLGLGDSPLHF
>TRBJ1-5|15|TRBV5-5|few|-
TGTGCCAGCAGCTGGGACTCAACGGGGAGTCAGCCCCAGCATTTT
CASSWDSTGSQPQHF
>TRBJ2-7|12|TRBV12-3/TRBV12-4|-|-
TGTGCCAGCAAGGCAGGGCCGTCCGAGCAGTACTTC
CASKAGPSEQYF
>TRBJ2-7|16|TRBV7-6|-|-
TGTGCCAGCAGCTTAGGCGGAGGCAGGAACCGGTACGAGCAGTACTTC
CASSLGGGRNRYEQYF
>TRBJ2-7|15|TRBV5-1|many|TRBD2
TGCGCCAGCAGCAGGGACCCAGCGGGAGTTCGCGAGCAGTACTTC
CASSRDPAGVREQYF
>TRBJ1-5|14|TRBV2|few|-
TGTGCCAGCAGTGCGCAGGGCCGCAATCAGCCCCAGCATTTT
CASSAQGRNQPQHF